This T cell receptor (beta chain) was identified during a study of blood T cells in healthy people across ages (dated by TCRdb to about 2015). In the study overall: In model experiments, template switching captured roughly one uniquely barcoded TCR beta cDNA molecule for every two T cells. Using deep sequencing normalized with unique cDNA molecular identifiers, the study measured how TCR beta repertoire diversity changes with age. The donors were split into four age groups: young (average about 16 years), middle-aged (39), aged (roughly 60) and long-lived (roughly 77). To avoid experimental bias, donors of different ages were spread randomly across the sequencing lanes. Two additional independent replicas of 1 million unique cDNA reads from the same blood draw were analyzed for two donors (one aged 18 to 30 and one aged 80 or older). General findings and caveats noted by the study authors: As age increased, observed TCR beta diversity per million T cells dropped in a roughly linear way, and a significant reduction was already evident by age 40. Estimates of total diversity from one million sequenced T cells were regarded as lower bounds and underestimates. A strong correlation was found between observed TCR beta diversity and the percentage of naive T cells measured by flow cytometry. The CMV infection status of donors was not known, potentially confounding age-related changes in expanded clonotypes. Because profiling used bulk unsorted PBMCs, naive and antigen-experienced compartments could not be compared conclusively. Compared with the aged group, the long-lived group had more naive CD4+ T cells, fewer expanded clones and increased TCR diversity, suggesting age selection.

Inclusive of the bounding cysteine and phenylalanine, the CDR3 is 15 residues long. The retained sequence is limited to the CDR3, 45 bases, with the frame set at the first base. V sheds 3 bases and J sheds 1 base, leaving 11 bases between their ends. CDR1 and CDR2, looked up from the germline V gene (reference sequence), are SEHNR and FQNEAQ. The donors were under 40 Caucasian individuals from Russia, aged about 6 to 100 years, who were systemically healthy. Around 9.7 milliliters of peripheral blood were collected from each donor into EDTA-treated Vacutainer tubes. PBMCs were isolated by Ficoll-Paque density-gradient centrifugation, with at least 7 million obtained per sample. Total RNA, at least 5.5 micrograms per sample, was extracted from PBMCs with Trizol reagent. For every donor, flow cytometry on a PBMC aliquot measured the percentage of naive CD45RAhigh/CD27high T cells. Receptor amplification or capture employed 5' RACE. Instrument on record: Illumina HiSeq 2500. A second PCR of roughly 7 to 12 cycles was performed with a sample-barcoded 5' primer and a J-beta primer mix. Each TCR beta cDNA molecule received a unique molecular identifier from a template-switch 5' adaptor carrying 12 random nucleotides. At least 2.5 million CDR3-containing paired-end reads were obtained from each sample. First-strand cDNA synthesis was performed from all RNA using the Mint cDNA synthesis kit, with priming by a TRBC-specific oligonucleotide. Following uracil-DNA glycosylase treatment, all cDNA underwent a first 18-cycle PCR with the universal primers M1SS and BC2_uni_R. The authors' pipeline ran thus. For normalization, 1 million high-quality reads were randomly selected from each sample, with every read carrying a distinct molecular identifier. Instead of being binned into consensus sequences, reads that shared molecular identifiers were thrown out. MiTCR, with a Q25 quality threshold and the strictest error-elimination algorithm, was used for CDR3 identification, clonotype clustering and error correction. A nonparametric unseen species model with Euler transformation was used to estimate a lower bound on total TCR beta diversity. TCRdb reran the public reads through fastp at Q25 and MiXCR, keeping productive beta chains. Rows with one shared CDR3 protein collapse into an entry with the most common genes and DNA. These V and J calls rely on TCRdb rather than the paper's analysis. This sample is represented by 650,000 to 950,000 distinct CDR3 sequences; approximately 48% of them were singletons. 15% to 25% of the sample is held by the ten biggest clonotypes.

With respect to this clonotype: The specificity of this receptor is unknown. No base quality values were provided; no much bigger clone lies one nucleotide off.

The sequencing sample was made of blood. This sequence was found in a man aged 60 to 69 in good health. The receptor chain draws on TRBV7-9 and TRBJ2-3; TRBD1 is perhaps the D gene, given 5 matching bases. CDR3 reads: CASSFLQVGTDTQYF. The DNA sequence reads TGTGCCAGCAGCTTTCTACAGGTGGGCACAGATACGCAGTATTTT. The full variable domain, completed from the reference TRBV7-9 and TRBJ2-3 proteins outside the CDR3, reads DTGVSQNPRHKITKRGQNVTFRCDPISEHNRLYWYRQTLGQGPEFLTYFQNEAQLEKSRLLSDRFSAERPKGSFSTLEIQRTEQGDSAMYLCASSFLQVGTDTQYFGPGTRLTVL.